Following are 23 T cell receptor beta chains from one sample sequenced in a study of T cell responses to AZD1222 COVID-19 vaccine. Clones were read by immunoSEQ multiplex PCR, and TCRdb kept only the in-frame ones, dropping some. This sample has about 170,000 clones, with about nine tenths found just once. Specimen: peripheral blood, collected on day 0 of AZD1222 vaccination. The source of these receptors is an adult in good health.

This clone was seen more than once but under ten times. The chain employs TRBV7-9 and TRBJ1-2, with D maybe TRBD1 (6 bases). There are 12 residues in the CDR3. CDR1 SEHNR and CDR2 FQNEAQ come from the germline V gene (reference sequence). Trimming left V 8 bases short and J 5 bases short, with 12 bases between. CDR3 in amino acids: CASGNREYGYTF. Written as DNA, the CDR3 is TGTGCCAGCGGCAACAGGGAATATGGCTACACCTTC.

The chain carries TRBV6-5 and TRBJ1-6, with TRBD1 identical over 9 bases. CDR1 MNHEY and CDR2 SVGAGI come from the germline V gene. Germline trimming cut 7 bases from V and 9 bases from J; bases unmatched to any gene: 7. The CDR3 runs 14 residues. The CDR3 here is CASKSTGGTSPLHF. The DNA of the CDR3 is TGTGCCAGCAAATCGACAGGGGGTACTTCACCCCTCCACTTT.

This chain joins TRBV18 and TRBJ1-2; D gene uncertain. V shed 4 bases and J shed 4 bases, with 16 bases lying between them. The CDR3 contains 15 residues. CDR1 is KGHSH and CDR2 is LQKENI in the germline V gene. Here the CDR3 reads CASSRGRDHRYGYTF. The CDR3 bases are TGTGCCAGCTCACGAGGACGGGATCACCGCTATGGCTACACCTTC.

The DNA for the CDR3 is TGCGCCAGCAGCCACCCGGGACTAGCGGCTGGAGACTCCTACAATGAGCAGTTCTTC. Translation: CASSHPGLAAGDSYNEQFF. This sequence joins TRBV4-1 and TRBJ2-1; TRBD2 matches at 11 bases. This CDR3 is built from 19 residues. J was trimmed by 0 bases and V by 3 bases; bases with no gene match: 10. Germline values: CDR1 MGHRA, CDR2 YSYEKL.

The chain couples TRBV19 to TRBJ1-6, with D perhaps matching TRBD1 (5 bases). This CDR3 region has 14 residues. The germline V and J ends were trimmed by 9 bases and 9 bases, with 18 bases remaining between them. Germline CDR1 and CDR2: LNHDA and SQIVND (reference sequence). The CDR3 region has the DNA TGTGCCAGCTCTCCGCCGGGGCATACTTCACCCCTCCACTTT. This encodes CASSPPGHTSPLHF.

The CDR3 nucleotides read TGTGCCAGCAAGGGGGGGACCTTCTCCTACGAGCAGTACTTC. This encodes CASKGGTFSYEQYF. The chain is built from TRBV2 and TRBJ2-7; D might be TRBD2 (7 bases). Trimming left V 7 bases short and J 0 bases short, with 13 bases between. The germline gives CDR1 SNHLY, CDR2 FYNNEI. The CDR3 runs to 14 residues.

The rearrangement joins TRBV4-1 to TRBJ1-3, with TRBD1 as a possible D gene (5 bases). V gave up 0 bases and J gave up 1 base, with 16 bases separating them. CDR3 length: 18 amino acids. Germline CDR1 is MGHRA and CDR2 is YSYEKL. CDR3 nucleotides: TGCGCCAGCAGCCAAGATGGACGGCAGGGAGGATCTGGAAACACCATATATTTT. Its translation is CASSQDGRQGGSGNTIYF.

In its sample, this clone was seen a few times. J is TRBJ1-1 and V is TRBV6-1; weak D call: TRBD1 (5 bases). V lost 2 bases and J lost 6, with 13 bases in between. This CDR3 contains 14 residues. Germline V gene sequence: CDR1 MNHNS, CDR2 SASEGT. For the CDR3, the DNA is TGTGCCAGCAGTGAACACGGGGGAGAGGCTGAAGCTTTCTTT. It codes for CASSEHGGEAEAFF.

This chain uses TRBV7-9 with TRBJ1-4; 7 nucleotides line up with TRBD1. CDR3 length: 15 residues. Germline CDR1 and CDR2: SEHNR and FQNEAQ (reference sequence). Unmatched junction bases numbered 9, after V lost 5 bases and J lost 6 bases. CDR3 sequence reads: CASSQGGRLDEKLFF. The CDR3, as DNA: TGTGCCAGCAGCCAGGGGGGGAGGCTCGATGAAAAACTGTTTTTT.

The V call is TRBV3-1 (or the pseudogene TRBV3-2), the J call TRBJ1-1; perhaps TRBD1 as D (6 bases). Germline V CDR1 and CDR2: LGHDT, YNNKEL (reference sequence). The length of the CDR3 is 13 residues. The V gene lost 4 bases and the J gene lost 11 bases, with 17 bases spanning the gap. The CDR3 nucleotides are TGTGCCAGCAGCCCCCGGGGGGCAGCCTCGGCTTTCTTT. Its protein product is CASSPRGAASAFF.

The chain joins TRBV27 to TRBJ2-1; the match to TRBD1 covers 7 bases. The CDR3 contains 13 residues. V was pared by 5 bases and J by 6 bases, with 4 bases of the junction left unmatched. CDR1 and CDR2 (germline): MNHEY, SMNVEV (reference sequence). The DNA for the CDR3 is TGTGCCAGCAGTGCCTACAGGGGCAATGAGCAGTTCTTC. This codes for CASSAYRGNEQFF.

This clone was counted between two and nine times. The chain links TRBV28 to TRBJ1-1; D uncertain. The V gene lost 8 bases and the J gene lost 6 bases, with 19 bases spanning the gap. CDR3 length: 14 amino acids. Germline-derived CDR1 and CDR2 are MDHEN and SYDVKM. The CDR3 coding sequence is TGTGCCAGCGTTAATCCCCTCCTTCTCTCTGAAGCTTTCTTT. Encoded protein: CASVNPLLLSEAFF.

The rearrangement links TRBV5-4 to TRBJ2-3; 16 positions agree with TRBD2. Germline CDR1 is SGHNT and CDR2 is YYREEE (reference sequence). J was trimmed by 6 bases and V by 2 bases; bases with no gene match: 9. CDR3 length: 18 residues. Here the CDR3 reads CASSFGGGLAGGPDTQYF. The CDR3 nucleotides are TGTGCCAGCAGCTTTGGGGGGGGACTAGCGGGAGGGCCGGATACGCAGTATTTT.

The chain links TRBV7-9 to TRBJ2-1; TRBD1 is a possible D gene (6 bases). Trimming took off 1 base at V and 8 bases at J, with 15 bases between the two ends. The CDR3 runs 15 residues. Germline V lookup: CDR1 SEHNR, CDR2 FQNEAQ (reference sequence). The CDR3 DNA reads TGTGCCAGCAGCTTAGTGACAGGTGGTCAGGATGAGCAGTTCTTC. Translating gives CASSLVTGGQDEQFF.

The V and J genes are TRBV6-2 or TRBV6-3 and TRBJ1-2, with a possible D match to TRBD1 (5 bases). The CDR3 spans 13 residues. V was pared by 2 bases and J by 4 bases, with 8 bases between. The germline V gene has CDR1 MNHEY and CDR2 SVGEGT. CDR3: CASSYDSIYGYTF. CDR3 in DNA: TGTGCCAGCAGTTACGACAGTATCTATGGCTACACCTTC.

V and J are TRBV4-1 and TRBJ1-6; TRBD1 agrees at 7 bases. The CDR3 is made up of 20 amino acids. Germline CDR1 is MGHRA and CDR2 is YSYEKL. V was pared by 0 bases and J by 8 bases, with 19 bases of the junction left unmatched. The DNA for the CDR3 is TGCGCCAGCAGCCAAGATTCCAGAGCGAGCTGGACAGGAACTTATTCACCCCTCCACTTT. It specifies CASSQDSRASWTGTYSPLHF.

V gene TRBV28 combines with J gene TRBJ2-7, with D possibly TRBD1 on 6 matching bases. Trimming cost V 3 bases and J 1 base, with 13 bases left between them. Germline V CDR1 and CDR2: MDHEN, SYDVKM. The CDR3 consists of 15 residues. The CDR3: CASSFRGVRSYEQYF. DNA of the CDR3: TGTGCCAGCAGTTTCAGGGGAGTCAGGTCCTACGAGCAGTACTTC.

This chain joins TRBV9 and TRBJ2-1; 10 bases fit TRBD2. The ends lost 4 bases at V and 0 bases at J; junction bases unmatched: 4. From germline, CDR1 is SGDLS and CDR2 YYNGEE. CDR3 length equals 16 residues. The CDR3 nucleotides are TGTGCCAGCAGCCCAATAGCGGGGGGCTCCTACAATGAGCAGTTCTTC. Translating it yields CASSPIAGGSYNEQFF.

J is TRBJ2-1 and V is TRBV6-2 or TRBV6-3; D possibly corresponds to TRBD1 (6 bases). With 2 bases removed from V and 6 bases from J, the gap between germline ends came to 8 bases. This CDR3 has 13 amino acids. Germline loops: CDR1 MNHEY, CDR2 SVGEGT. The chain's CDR3 is CASSYRTVNEQFF. DNA of the CDR3: TGTGCCAGCAGTTACCGGACAGTCAATGAGCAGTTCTTC.

The rearrangement joins TRBV27 to TRBJ1-6, with D perhaps TRBD1 (6 bases). Germline assignment: CDR1 MNHEY and CDR2 SMNVEV (reference sequence). The CDR3 is 16 residues long. Trimming took 3 bases from V and 4 from J, leaving 13 bases between them. The chain's CDR3 is CASSLGARGYNSPLHF. In DNA form, the CDR3 reads TGTGCCAGCAGTTTGGGGGCCAGGGGATATAATTCACCCCTCCACTTT.

V and J are TRBV11-2 and TRBJ1-1; TRBD1 is a possible D gene (5 bases). The CDR3 contains 14 residues. V gave up 2 bases and J gave up 3 bases, with 10 bases separating them. CDR1 SGHAT and CDR2 FQNNGV come from the germline V gene. The CDR3 reads CASSLSGGYTEAFF. DNA for the CDR3: TGTGCCAGCAGCTTATCGGGGGGGTACACTGAAGCTTTCTTT. Complete variable domain (other parts from reference TRBV11-2 and TRBJ1-1): EAGVAQSPRYKIIEKRQSVAFWCNPISGHATLYWYQQILGQGPKLLIQFQNNGVVDDSQLPKDRFSAERLKGVDSTLKIQPAKLEDSAVYLCASSLSGGYTEAFFGQGTRLTVV.

This chain connects TRBV2 to TRBJ1-5, with TRBD1 as a possible D gene (5 bases). The CDR3 has 17 residues. The V gene's germline CDR1 is SNHLY and CDR2 FYNNEI. V gave up 8 bases and J gave up 0 bases, with 20 bases separating them. CDR3 residues: CASQEGPGAYSNQPQHF. The CDR3 nucleotides read TGTGCCAGCCAAGAGGGGCCTGGAGCTTATAGCAATCAGCCCCAGCATTTT.

The rearrangement links TRBV15 to TRBJ2-7; D gene uncertain. CDR3 length: 12 residues. Germline assignment: CDR1 LNHNV and CDR2 YYDKDF (reference sequence). Between the trimmed V and J ends, which lost 5 bases and 4 bases, there was a span of 9 bases. CDR3 nucleotide sequence: TGTGCCACCAGCCTCACGAGGTACGAGCAGTACTTC. Translation gives CATSLTRYEQYF.